This TCR beta chain was sequenced in a study of patients and donors after allogeneic stem cell transplantation. TCRdb re-derived calls from the RT-PCR reads in MiXCR, one entry per CDR3 protein. The sample contains over 150,000 distinct CDR3 sequences, around two fifths of which appear only once. This CDR3 is 15 amino acids long. V was shortened by 6 bases and J by 7 bases, with 22 bases between the two germline ends. Germline values: CDR1 DFQATT, CDR2 SNEGSKA (reference sequence). The TCR originated in a human donor who was either an allogeneic HSCT recipient or a stem cell or donor lymphocyte infusion donor (not recorded which). It is not recorded whose cells these are; they may come from a transplant donor. V is TRBV20-1 and J is TRBJ2-1; D is possibly TRBD2 (6 bases). Sequencing was performed on blood, either unsorted or a sorted T cell fraction (not recorded which). The CDR3 loop reads CSAAGGMRLTNEQFF. DNA of the CDR3: TGCAGTGCCGCTGGGGGGATGAGACTAACGAATGAGCAGTTCTTC.